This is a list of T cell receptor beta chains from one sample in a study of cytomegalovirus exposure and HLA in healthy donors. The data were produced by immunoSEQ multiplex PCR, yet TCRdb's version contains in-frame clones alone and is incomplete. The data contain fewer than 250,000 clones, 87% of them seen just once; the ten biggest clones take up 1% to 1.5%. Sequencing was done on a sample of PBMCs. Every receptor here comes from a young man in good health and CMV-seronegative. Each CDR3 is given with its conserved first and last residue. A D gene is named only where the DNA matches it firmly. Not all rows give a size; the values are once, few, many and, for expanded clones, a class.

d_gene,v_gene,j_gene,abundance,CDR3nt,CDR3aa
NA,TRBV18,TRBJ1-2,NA,TGTGCCAGCTCACCCATCCGGGAGGATGGCTACACCTTC,CASSPIREDGYTF
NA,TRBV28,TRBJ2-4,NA,TGTGCCACCACGGTGGGGGCGAGAAACATTCAGTACTTC,CATTVGARNIQYF
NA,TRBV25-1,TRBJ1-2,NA,TGTGCCAGCAGTGAATCTGGGGGGTATGGCTACACCTTC,CASSESGGYGYTF
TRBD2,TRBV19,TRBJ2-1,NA,TGTGCCAGTCTCAAAAATGGGGCGGGGGGTTGGTATGAGCAGTTCTTC,CASLKNGAGGWYEQFF
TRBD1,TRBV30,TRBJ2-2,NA,TGTGCCTGGAGGGGGACAGGGTGGACCGGGGAGCTGTTTTTT,CAWRGTGWTGELFF
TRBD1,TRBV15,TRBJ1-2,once,TGTGCCACCAGCAGATCAGGGACAGGACTTTCATATGGCTACACCTTC,CATSRSGTGLSYGYTF
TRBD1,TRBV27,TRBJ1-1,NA,TGTGCCAGCAGGTCGACGGGACAGGGAAGGTGGACTGAAGCTTTCTTT,CASRSTGQGRWTEAFF
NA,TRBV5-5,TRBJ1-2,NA,TGTGCCAGCAGCTACCTGGAGGATCGCCACTATGGCTACACCTTC,CASSYLEDRHYGYTF
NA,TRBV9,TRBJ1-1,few,TGTGCCAGCAGCGTGAGTCAGGGCATGAACACTGAAGCTTTCTTT,CASSVSQGMNTEAFF
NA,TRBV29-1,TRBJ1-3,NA,TGCAGCGCTGCCCCGGACAGCACTGGAAACACCATATATTTT,CSAAPDSTGNTIYF
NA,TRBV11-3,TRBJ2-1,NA,TGTGCCAGCAGCACCCGGGGAGGCGAGCAGTTCTTC,CASSTRGGEQFF
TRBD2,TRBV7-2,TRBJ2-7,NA,TGTGCCAGCAGCTTCGGACTAGCGGGAACCGAGCAGTACTTC,CASSFGLAGTEQYF
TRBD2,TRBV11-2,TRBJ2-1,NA,TGTGCCAGCAGCTTAGGCGGGCAGCGGGAGGACGAGCAGTTCTTC,CASSLGGQREDEQFF
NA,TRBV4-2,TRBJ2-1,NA,TGTGCCAGCAGCCAAGTTAGGGGGACCTACAATGAGCAGTTCTTC,CASSQVRGTYNEQFF
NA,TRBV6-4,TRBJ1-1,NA,TGTGCCAGCAGTGACTCTCGTGGGAGAGAAGCTTTCTTT,CASSDSRGREAFF
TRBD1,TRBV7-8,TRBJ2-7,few,TGTGCCAGCAGCTTAGGGCTCTGGGACAGGGGGTTGGTGCAGTACTTC,CASSLGLWDRGLVQYF
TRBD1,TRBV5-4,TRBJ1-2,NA,TGTGCCAGCAGCTTAGGGACAGGGGAAAGCAGCTATGGCTACACCTTC,CASSLGTGESSYGYTF
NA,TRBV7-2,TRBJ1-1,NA,TGTGCCAGCAGCCCCCTCCAGCGGCATAACACTGAAGCTTTCTTT,CASSPLQRHNTEAFF
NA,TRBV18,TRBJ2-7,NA,TGTGCCAGCTCACCATTTCAGCAGGTAGACTACGAGCAGTACTTC,CASSPFQQVDYEQYF
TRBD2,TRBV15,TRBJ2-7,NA,TGTGCCACCAGCAGAGAGGGTGCGGGGGGTTACTACGAGCAGTACTTC,CATSREGAGGYYEQYF
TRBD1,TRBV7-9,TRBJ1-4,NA,TGTGCCAGCAGCCCCGACAGGGCTCAAAGGGAAGGTGAAAAACTGTTTTTT,CASSPDRAQREGEKLFF
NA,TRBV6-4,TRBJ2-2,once,TGTGCCAGCAGTGACCGCTACAGGGTCGCGAACACCGGGGAGCTGTTTTTT,CASSDRYRVANTGELFF
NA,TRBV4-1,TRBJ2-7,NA,TGCGCCAGCAGCCAAGATATTGCAGGCTTGTACGAGCAGTACTTC,CASSQDIAGLYEQYF
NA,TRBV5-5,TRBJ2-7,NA,TGTGCCAGCAGCTTTCTGTACAGTTCCTCCTACGAGCAGTACTTC,CASSFLYSSSYEQYF
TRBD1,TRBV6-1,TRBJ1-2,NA,TGTGCCAGCAGTGAAGCGCTAGGGACAGCCAAGGTCGGGACCTTC,CASSEALGTAKVGTF
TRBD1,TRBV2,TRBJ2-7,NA,TGTGCCAGCTTGGGACTCCCGGGACAGGGGAGGGAGCAGTACTTC,CASLGLPGQGREQYF
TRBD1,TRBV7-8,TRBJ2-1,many,TGTGCCAGCAGCACTTCGACAGGGAACTACAATGAGCAGTTCTTC,CASSTSTGNYNEQFF
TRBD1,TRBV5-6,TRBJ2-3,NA,TGTGCCAGCAGCTCGGGACAGGGATTAGTGGATACGCAGTATTTT,CASSSGQGLVDTQYF
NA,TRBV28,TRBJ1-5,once,TGTGCCAGCAGTTTCGGGAATGAGCATCAGCCCCAGCATTTT,CASSFGNEHQPQHF
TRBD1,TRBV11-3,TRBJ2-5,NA,TGTGCCAGCAGCTTAGGGGCAGGGGGAGAGACCCAGTACTTC,CASSLGAGGETQYF
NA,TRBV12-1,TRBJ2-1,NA,TGTGCCAGCAGCTTTAAGCGGGAGGGTGAGCAGTTCTTC,CASSFKREGEQFF
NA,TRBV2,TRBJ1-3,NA,TGTGCCAGCAGTGGGGATCGGGGGGGGTCGGGAAACACCATATATTTT,CASSGDRGGSGNTIYF
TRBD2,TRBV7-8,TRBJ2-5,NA,TGTGCCAGCAGCTTAGGGGCGCTAGCGGGGGGCGAGACCCAGTACTTC,CASSLGALAGGETQYF
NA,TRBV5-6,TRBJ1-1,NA,TGTGCCAGCGAGGGGGGGTTGGACACTGAAGCTTTCTTT,CASEGGLDTEAFF
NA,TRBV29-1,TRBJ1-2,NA,TGCAGCGTTGAAGATGTGCCCGGGGGTGGCACCTTC,CSVEDVPGGGTF
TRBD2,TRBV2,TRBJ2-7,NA,TGTGCCAGCAGTGAAAGTACTAGCGGGGGGGTGGTGTACTTC,CASSESTSGGVVYF
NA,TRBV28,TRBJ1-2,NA,TGTGCCAGCAGTTTGCAGGGTTACTATGGCTACACCTTC,CASSLQGYYGYTF
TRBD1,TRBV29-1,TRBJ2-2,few,TGCAGCGTTGCCTTGGACAGGGGAGGCGGGGAGCTGTTTTTT,CSVALDRGGGELFF
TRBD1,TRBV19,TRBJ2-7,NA,TGTGCCAGTAGTAACAGGGGTGGGAGCTACGAGCAGTACTTC,CASSNRGGSYEQYF
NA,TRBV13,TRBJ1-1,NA,TGTGCCAGCAGCTTAGATCGGGTAAGCACTGAAGCTTTCTTT,CASSLDRVSTEAFF
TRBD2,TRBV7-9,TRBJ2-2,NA,TGTGCCAGCAGCTTGGCGGGAGGGCCCGCTTTGGGCGGGGAGCTGTTTTTT,CASSLAGGPALGGELFF
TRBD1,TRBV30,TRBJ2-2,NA,TGTGCCTGGAGTGCAGTCAGGGGGCGCGTCCGGAACACCGGGGAGCTGTTTTTT,CAWSAVRGRVRNTGELFF
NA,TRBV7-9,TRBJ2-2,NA,TGTGCCAGCAGCGGGAGGGGACACCCACCTGACATGAACACCGGGGAGCTGTTTTTT,CASSGRGHPPDMNTGELFF
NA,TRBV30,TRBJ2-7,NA,TGTGCCTGGAACGGCAGGCGGACAGCCCGCTACGAGCAGTACTTC,CAWNGRRTARYEQYF
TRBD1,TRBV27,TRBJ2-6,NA,TGTGCCAGCAGTACCCCTAACAGGGGAACTGGGGCCAACGTCCTGACTTTC,CASSTPNRGTGANVLTF
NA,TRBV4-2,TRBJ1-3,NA,TGTGCCAGCAGCCCAATGTCATCTAGGGGTGGTGGAAACACCATATATTTT,CASSPMSSRGGGNTIYF
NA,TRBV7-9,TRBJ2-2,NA,TGTGCCAGCAGATGGGGGGCGGGGGCCTCCGGGGAGCTGTTTTTT,CASRWGAGASGELFF
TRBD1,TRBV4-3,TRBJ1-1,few,TGCGCCAGCGGGGACAGGGAGAACACTGAAGCTTTCTTT,CASGDRENTEAFF
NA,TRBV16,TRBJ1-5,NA,TGTGCCAGCAGCCAATCGGGGCGGATACAGCCCCAGCATTTT,CASSQSGRIQPQHF
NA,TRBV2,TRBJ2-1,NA,TGTGCCAGCAGTGAAGAAAGGAGGGGGCCGTACAATGAGCAGTTCTTC,CASSEERRGPYNEQFF
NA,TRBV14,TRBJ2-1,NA,TGTGCCAGCACCCTCGGAGGGTCCGCTGAGCAGTTCTTC,CASTLGGSAEQFF
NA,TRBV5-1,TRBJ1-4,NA,TGCGCCAGCAGCTTGGACCAGAGGGCGGGAGAAAAACTGTTTTTT,CASSLDQRAGEKLFF
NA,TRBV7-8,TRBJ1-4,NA,TGTGCCAGCAGCCCGCGTAGCCGGGAAACTAATGAAAAACTGTTTTTT,CASSPRSRETNEKLFF
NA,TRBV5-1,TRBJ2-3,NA,TGCGCCAGCAGCATTCGGGGCACAGATACGCAGTATTTT,CASSIRGTDTQYF